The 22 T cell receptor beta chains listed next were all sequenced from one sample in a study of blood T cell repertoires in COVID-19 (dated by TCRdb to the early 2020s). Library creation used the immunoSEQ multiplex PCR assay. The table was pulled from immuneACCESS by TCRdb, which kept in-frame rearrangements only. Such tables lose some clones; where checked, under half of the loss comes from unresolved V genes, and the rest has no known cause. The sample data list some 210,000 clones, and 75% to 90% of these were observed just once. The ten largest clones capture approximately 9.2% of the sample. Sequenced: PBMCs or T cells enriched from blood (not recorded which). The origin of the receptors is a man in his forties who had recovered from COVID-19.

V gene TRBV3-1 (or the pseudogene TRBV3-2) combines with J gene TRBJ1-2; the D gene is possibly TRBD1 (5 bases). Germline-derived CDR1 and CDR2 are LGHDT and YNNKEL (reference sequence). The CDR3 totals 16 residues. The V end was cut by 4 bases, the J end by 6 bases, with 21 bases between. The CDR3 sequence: CASSRSGGERSNGYTF. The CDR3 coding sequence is TGTGCCAGCAGCCGGTCCGGGGGGGAAAGGTCGAATGGCTACACCTTC.

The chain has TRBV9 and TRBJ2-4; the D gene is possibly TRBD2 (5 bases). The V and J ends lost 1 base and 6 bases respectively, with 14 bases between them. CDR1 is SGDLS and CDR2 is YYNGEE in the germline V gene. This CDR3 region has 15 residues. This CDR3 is CASSVSGFSRNIQYF. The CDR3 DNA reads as TGTGCCAGCAGCGTAAGCGGTTTCTCTAGAAACATTCAGTACTTC. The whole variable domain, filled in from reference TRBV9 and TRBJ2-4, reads DSGVTQTPKHLITATGQRVTLRCSPRSGDLSVYWYQQSLDQGLQFLIQYYNGEERAKGNILERFSAQQFPDLHSELNLSSLELGDSALYFCASSVSGFSRNIQYFGAGTRLSVL.

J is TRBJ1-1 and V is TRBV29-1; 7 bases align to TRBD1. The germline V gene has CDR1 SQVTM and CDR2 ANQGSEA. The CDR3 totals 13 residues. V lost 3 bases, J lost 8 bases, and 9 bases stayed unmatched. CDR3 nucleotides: TGCAGCGTTGACGCCCGACAGGGTCCCGAAGCTTTCTTT. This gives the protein CSVDARQGPEAFF.

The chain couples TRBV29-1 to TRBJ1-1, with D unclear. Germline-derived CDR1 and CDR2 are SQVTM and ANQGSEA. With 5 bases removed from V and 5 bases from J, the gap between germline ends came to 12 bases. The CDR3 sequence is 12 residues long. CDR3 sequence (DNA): TGCAGCGTTAAAGGCGCTTGGACTGAAGCTTTCTTT. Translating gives CSVKGAWTEAFF.

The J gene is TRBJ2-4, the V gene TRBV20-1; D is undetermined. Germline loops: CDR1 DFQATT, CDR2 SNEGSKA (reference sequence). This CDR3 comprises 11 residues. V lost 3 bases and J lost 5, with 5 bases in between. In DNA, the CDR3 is TGCAGTGCTAGTCGGGAAAACATTCAGTACTTC. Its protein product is CSASRENIQYF.

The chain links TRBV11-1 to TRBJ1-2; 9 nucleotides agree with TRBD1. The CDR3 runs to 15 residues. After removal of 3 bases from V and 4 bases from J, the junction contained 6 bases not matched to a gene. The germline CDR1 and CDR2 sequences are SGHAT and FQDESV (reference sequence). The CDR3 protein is CASSLGQGIFYGYTF. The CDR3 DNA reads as TGTGCCAGCAGCTTGGGACAGGGAATCTTCTATGGCTACACCTTC.

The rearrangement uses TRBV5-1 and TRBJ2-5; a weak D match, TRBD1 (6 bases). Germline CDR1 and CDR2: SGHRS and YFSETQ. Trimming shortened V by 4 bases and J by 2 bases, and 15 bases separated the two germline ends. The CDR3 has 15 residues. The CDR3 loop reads CASSRRTAQQETQYF. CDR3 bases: TGCGCCAGCAGCCGGCGGACAGCCCAACAAGAGACCCAGTACTTC.

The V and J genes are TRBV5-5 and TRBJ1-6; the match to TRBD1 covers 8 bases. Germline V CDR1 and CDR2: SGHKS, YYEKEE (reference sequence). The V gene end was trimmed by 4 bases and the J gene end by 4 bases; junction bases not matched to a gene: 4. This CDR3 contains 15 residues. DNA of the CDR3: TGTGCCAGCAGCCGGGGACAGGCATATAATTCACCCCTCCACTTT. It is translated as CASSRGQAYNSPLHF.

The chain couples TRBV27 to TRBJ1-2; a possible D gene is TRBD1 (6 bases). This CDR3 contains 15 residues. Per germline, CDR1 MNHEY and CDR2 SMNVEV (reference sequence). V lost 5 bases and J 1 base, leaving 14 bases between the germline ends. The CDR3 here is CASSPQGQLNYGYTF. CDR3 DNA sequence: TGTGCCAGCAGTCCCCAAGGACAGCTTAACTATGGCTACACCTTC.

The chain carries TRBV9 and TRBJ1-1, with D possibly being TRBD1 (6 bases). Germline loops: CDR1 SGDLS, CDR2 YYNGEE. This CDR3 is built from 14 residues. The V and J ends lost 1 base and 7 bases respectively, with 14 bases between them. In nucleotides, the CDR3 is TGTGCCAGCAGCGTACAGGGGTCCCGGGGTGAAGCTTTCTTT. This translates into CASSVQGSRGEAFF. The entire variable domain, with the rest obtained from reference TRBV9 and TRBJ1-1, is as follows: DSGVTQTPKHLITATGQRVTLRCSPRSGDLSVYWYQQSLDQGLQFLIQYYNGEERAKGNILERFSAQQFPDLHSELNLSSLELGDSALYFCASSVQGSRGEAFFGQGTRLTVV.

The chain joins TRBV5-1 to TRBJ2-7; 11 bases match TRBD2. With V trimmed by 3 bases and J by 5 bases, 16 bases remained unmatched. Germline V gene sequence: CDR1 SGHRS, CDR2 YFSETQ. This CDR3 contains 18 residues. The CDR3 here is CASSSRSPIAGGPHEQYF. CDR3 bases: TGCGCCAGCAGCTCCCGTTCCCCCATAGCGGGAGGGCCTCACGAGCAGTACTTC.

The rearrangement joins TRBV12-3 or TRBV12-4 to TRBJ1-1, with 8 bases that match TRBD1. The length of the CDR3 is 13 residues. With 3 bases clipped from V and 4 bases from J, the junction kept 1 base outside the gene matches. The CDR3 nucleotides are TGTGCCAGCAGTTTGGGGACAGGCACTGAAGCTTTCTTT. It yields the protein CASSLGTGTEAFF.

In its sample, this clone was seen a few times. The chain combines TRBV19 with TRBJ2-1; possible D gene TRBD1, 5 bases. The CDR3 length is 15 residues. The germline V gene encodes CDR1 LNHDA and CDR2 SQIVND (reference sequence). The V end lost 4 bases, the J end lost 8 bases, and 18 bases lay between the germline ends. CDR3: CASSKGRLGRDEQFF. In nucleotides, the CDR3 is TGTGCCAGTAGTAAGGGGCGGCTGGGTAGGGATGAGCAGTTCTTC.

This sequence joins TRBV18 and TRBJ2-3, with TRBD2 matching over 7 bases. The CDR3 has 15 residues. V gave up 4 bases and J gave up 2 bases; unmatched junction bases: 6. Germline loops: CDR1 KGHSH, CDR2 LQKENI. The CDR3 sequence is CASSRGGRATDTQYF. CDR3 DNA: TGTGCCAGCTCACGGGGAGGGAGGGCCACAGATACGCAGTATTTT.

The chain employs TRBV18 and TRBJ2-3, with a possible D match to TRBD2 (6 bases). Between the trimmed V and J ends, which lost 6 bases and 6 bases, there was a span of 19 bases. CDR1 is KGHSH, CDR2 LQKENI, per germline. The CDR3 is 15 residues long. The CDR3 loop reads CASSPSELARDTQYF. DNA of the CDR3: TGTGCCAGCTCCCCTAGCGAACTGGCCCGGGATACGCAGTATTTT.

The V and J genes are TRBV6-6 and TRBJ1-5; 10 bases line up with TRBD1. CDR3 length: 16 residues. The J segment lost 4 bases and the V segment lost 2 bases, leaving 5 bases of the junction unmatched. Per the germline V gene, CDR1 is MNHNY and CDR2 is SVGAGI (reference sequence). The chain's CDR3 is CASSYPPGQGNQPQHF. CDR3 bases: TGTGCCAGCAGTTACCCCCCGGGACAGGGGAATCAGCCCCAGCATTTT.

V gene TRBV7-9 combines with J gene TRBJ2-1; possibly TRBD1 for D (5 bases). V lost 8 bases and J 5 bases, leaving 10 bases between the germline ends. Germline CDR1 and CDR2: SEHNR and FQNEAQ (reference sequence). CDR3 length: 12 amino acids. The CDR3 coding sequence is TGTGCCAGCTCAGGGATGAACAATGAGCAGTTCTTC. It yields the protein CASSGMNNEQFF.

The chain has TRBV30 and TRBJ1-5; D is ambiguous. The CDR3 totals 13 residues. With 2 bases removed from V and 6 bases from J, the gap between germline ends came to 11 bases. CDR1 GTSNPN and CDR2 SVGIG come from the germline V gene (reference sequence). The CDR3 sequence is CAWSLRAGQPQHF. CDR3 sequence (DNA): TGTGCCTGGAGTCTGCGGGCGGGTCAGCCCCAGCATTTT. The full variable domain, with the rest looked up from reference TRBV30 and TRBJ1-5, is SQTIHQWPATLVQPVGSPLSLECTVEGTSNPNLYWYRQAAGRGLQLLFYSVGIGQISSEVPQNLSASRPQDRQFILSSKKLLLSDSGFYLCAWSLRAGQPQHFGDGTRLSIL.

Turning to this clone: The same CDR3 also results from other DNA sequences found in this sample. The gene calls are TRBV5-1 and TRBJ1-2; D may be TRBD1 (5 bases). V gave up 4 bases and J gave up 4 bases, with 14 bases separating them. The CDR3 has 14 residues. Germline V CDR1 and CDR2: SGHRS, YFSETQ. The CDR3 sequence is CASSLGSGVYGYTF. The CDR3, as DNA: TGCGCCAGCAGCCTCGGGTCGGGGGTCTATGGCTACACCTTC.

The chain's CDR3 is CASSRTESSYNSPLHF. CDR3 DNA sequence: TGTGCCAGCAGCCGCACAGAGAGCTCCTATAATTCACCCCTCCACTTT. This chain links TRBV11-2 with TRBJ1-6, with D unclear. The CDR3 loop spans 16 amino acids. V shed 5 bases and J shed 0 bases, with 11 bases lying between them. Germline lookup yields CDR1 SGHAT and CDR2 FQNNGV.

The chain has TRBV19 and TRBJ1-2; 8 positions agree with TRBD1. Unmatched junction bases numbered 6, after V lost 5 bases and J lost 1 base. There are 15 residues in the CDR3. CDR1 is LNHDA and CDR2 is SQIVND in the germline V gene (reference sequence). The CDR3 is CASSAGGAGNYGYTF. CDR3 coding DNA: TGTGCCAGTAGTGCAGGGGGCGCCGGTAACTATGGCTACACCTTC.

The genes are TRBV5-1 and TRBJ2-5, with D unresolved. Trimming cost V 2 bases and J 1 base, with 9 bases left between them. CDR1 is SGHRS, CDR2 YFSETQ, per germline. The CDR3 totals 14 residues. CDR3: CASSFQVPQETQYF. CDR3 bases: TGCGCCAGCAGCTTTCAGGTACCCCAAGAGACCCAGTACTTC.